This T cell receptor (beta chain) comes out of a study of blood T cell repertoires in COVID-19. Study-level information: Sites across the United States, Italy and Spain contributed samples from acute and convalescent COVID-19.

The CDR3 is made up of 14 amino acids. V shed 5 bases, J shed 5 bases, and the junction held 4 bases outside the gene matches. The V gene's germline CDR1 is MNHEY and CDR2 SMNVEV (reference sequence). TCRdb keeps only in-frame clones here, not all; method: immunoSEQ multiplex PCR. The table shows approximately 280,000 clones, with 65% to 90% occurring only once. The chain couples TRBV27 to TRBJ1-5; 9 nucleotides agree with TRBD1. The sample consisted of peripheral blood. The sequence was collected from a middle-aged man with active or convalescent COVID-19. The CDR3 region is CASSPNRGHQPQHF. The CDR3 DNA reads as TGTGCCAGCAGTCCCAACAGGGGGCATCAGCCCCAGCATTTT.